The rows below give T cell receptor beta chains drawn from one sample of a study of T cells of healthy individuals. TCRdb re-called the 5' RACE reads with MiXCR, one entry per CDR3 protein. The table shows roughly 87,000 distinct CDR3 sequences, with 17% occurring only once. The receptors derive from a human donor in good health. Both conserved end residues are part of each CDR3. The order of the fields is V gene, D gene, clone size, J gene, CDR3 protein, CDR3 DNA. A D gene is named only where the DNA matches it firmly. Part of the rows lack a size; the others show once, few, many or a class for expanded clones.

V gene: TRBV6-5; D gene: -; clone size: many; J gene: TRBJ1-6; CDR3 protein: CASRPVSGYNSPLHF; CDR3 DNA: TGTGCCAGCAGACCCGTTTCTGGCTATAATTCACCCCTCCACTTT
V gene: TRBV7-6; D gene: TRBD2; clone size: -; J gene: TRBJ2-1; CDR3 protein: CASSSSFGTSGDIEQFF; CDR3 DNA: TGTGCCAGCAGCTCTTCTTTTGGGACTAGCGGGGACATAGAGCAGTTCTTC
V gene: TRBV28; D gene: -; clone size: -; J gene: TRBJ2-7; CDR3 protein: CASSYLPGGRATYEQYF; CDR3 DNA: TGTGCCAGCAGTTACCTGCCCGGGGGACGGGCCACCTACGAGCAGTACTTC
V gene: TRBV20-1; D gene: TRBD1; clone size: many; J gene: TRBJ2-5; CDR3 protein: CSSGRGTGRKTQYF; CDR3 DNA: TGCAGTTCCGGAAGGGGGACAGGGAGGAAGACCCAGTACTTC
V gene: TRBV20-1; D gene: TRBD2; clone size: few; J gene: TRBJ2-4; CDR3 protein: CSAVDGGIAKNIQYF; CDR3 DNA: TGCAGTGCTGTCGACGGGGGGATAGCCAAAAACATTCAGTACTTC
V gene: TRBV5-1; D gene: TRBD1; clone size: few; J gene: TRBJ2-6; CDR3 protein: CASSLVQGAYSGANVLTF; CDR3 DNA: TGCGCCAGCAGCTTGGTTCAGGGGGCGTACTCTGGGGCCAACGTCCTGACTTTC
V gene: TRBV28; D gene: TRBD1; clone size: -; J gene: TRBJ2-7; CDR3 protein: CASSTGTGVYEQYF; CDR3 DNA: TGTGCCAGCAGCACCGGGACAGGGGTCTACGAGCAGTACTTC
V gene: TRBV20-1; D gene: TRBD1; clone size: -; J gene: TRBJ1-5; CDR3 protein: CSAQTGATGPQHF; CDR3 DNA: TGCAGTGCCCAAACAGGGGCAACGGGGCCCCAGCATTTT
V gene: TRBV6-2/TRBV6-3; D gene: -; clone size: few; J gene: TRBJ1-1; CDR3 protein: CASSYPDEAFF; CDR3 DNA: TGTGCCAGCAGTTACCCGGATGAAGCTTTCTTT
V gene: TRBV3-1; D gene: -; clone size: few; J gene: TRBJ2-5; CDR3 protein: CASSQANALPYF; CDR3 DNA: TGTGCCAGCAGCCAAGCTAACGCACTACCGTACTTC
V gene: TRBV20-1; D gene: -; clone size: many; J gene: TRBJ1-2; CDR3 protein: CSARDPAGLYGYTF; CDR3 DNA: TGCAGTGCTAGAGATCCGGCAGGGCTCTATGGCTACACCTTC
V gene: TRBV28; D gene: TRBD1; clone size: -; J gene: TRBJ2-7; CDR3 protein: CASRATGTGAYEQYF; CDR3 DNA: TGTGCCAGCAGGGCAACCGGGACAGGGGCCTACGAGCAGTACTTC
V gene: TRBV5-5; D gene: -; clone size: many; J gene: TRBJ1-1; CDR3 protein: CASSLHLWGQTNTEAFF; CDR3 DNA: TGTGCCAGCAGCTTGCATCTTTGGGGACAAACGAACACTGAAGCTTTCTTT
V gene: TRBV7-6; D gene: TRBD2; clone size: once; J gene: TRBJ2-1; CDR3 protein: CASSLVRGGNYNEQFF; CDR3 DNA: TGTGCCAGCAGCTTGGTGCGGGGGGGGAACTACAATGAGCAGTTCTTC
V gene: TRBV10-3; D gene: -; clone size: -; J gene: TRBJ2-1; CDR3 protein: CAISEDPSSYNEQFF; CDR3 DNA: TGTGCCATCAGTGAGGACCCGAGCTCCTACAATGAGCAGTTCTTC
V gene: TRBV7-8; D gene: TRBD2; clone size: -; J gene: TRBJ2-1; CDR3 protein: CASSLVGTSVNEQFF; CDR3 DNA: TGTGCCAGCAGCTTAGTTGGGACTAGCGTCAATGAGCAGTTCTTC
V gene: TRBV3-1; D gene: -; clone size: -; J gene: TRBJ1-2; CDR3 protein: CASSQVQAGGYTF; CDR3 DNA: TGTGCCAGCAGCCAAGTGCAGGCAGGAGGCTACACCTTC
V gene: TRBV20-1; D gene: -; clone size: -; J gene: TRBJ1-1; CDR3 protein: CSASKGQGVMNTEAFF; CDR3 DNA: TGCAGTGCTAGTAAGGGGCAGGGTGTCATGAACACTGAAGCTTTCTTT
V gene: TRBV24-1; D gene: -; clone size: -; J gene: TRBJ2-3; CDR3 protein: CATSDLGRASTGTQYF; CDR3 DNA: TGTGCCACCAGTGATTTAGGCAGGGCCAGCACAGGGACGCAGTATTTT
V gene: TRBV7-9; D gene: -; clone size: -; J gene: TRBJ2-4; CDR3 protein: CASSSDRAKNIQYF; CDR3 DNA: TGTGCCAGCAGCTCCGACAGGGCCAAAAACATTCAGTACTTC
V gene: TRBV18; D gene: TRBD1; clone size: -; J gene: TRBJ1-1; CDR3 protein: CASSPESPGGGTEAFF; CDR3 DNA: TGTGCCAGCTCACCAGAGTCCCCAGGGGGCGGCACTGAAGCTTTCTTT
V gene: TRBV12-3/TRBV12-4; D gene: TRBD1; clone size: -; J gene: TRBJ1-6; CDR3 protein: CASSLTGGYNSPLHF; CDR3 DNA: TGTGCCAGCAGTCTGACAGGGGGCTATAATTCACCCCTCCACTTT
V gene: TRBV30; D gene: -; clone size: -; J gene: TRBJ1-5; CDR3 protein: CAWSKTRQANQPQHF; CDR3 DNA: TGTGCCTGGAGTAAAACAAGACAGGCAAATCAGCCCCAGCATTTT
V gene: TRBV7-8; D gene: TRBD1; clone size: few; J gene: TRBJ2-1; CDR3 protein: CASSLAVPGTGSYNEQFF; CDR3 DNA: TGTGCCAGCAGCTTAGCCGTCCCCGGGACAGGGTCATACAATGAGCAGTTCTTC
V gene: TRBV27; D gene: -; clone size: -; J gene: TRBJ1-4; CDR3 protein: CASSPRGLTNEKLFF; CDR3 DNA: TGTGCCAGCAGCCCAAGGGGACTTACTAATGAAAAACTGTTTTTT
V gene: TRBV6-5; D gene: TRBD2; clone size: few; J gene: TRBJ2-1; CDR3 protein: CASSRTLAGSLLSSYNEQFF; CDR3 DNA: TGTGCCAGCAGCCGAACACTAGCGGGGAGTCTCTTGAGCTCCTACAATGAGCAGTTCTTC
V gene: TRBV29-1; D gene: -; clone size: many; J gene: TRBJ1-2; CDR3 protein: CSGGVAAYGYTF; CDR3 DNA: TGCAGCGGCGGGGTAGCTGCCTATGGCTACACCTTC
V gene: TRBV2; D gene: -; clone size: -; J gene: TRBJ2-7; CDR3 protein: CASSENRDSYEQYF; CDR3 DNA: TGTGCCAGCAGTGAAAACAGGGACTCCTACGAGCAGTACTTC
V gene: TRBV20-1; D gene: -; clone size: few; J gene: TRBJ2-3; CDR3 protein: CSAITRALGADTQYF; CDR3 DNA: TGCAGTGCTATTACTCGGGCCCTAGGGGCGGATACGCAGTATTTT
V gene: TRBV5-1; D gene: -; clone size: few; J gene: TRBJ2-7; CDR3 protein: CASSLFGGLGYEQYF; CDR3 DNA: TGCGCCAGCAGCTTGTTCGGGGGTCTTGGCTACGAGCAGTACTTC
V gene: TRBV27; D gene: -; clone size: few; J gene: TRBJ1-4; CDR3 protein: CASRDARSEKLFF; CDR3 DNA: TGTGCCAGCAGAGATGCACGATCTGAAAAACTGTTTTTT
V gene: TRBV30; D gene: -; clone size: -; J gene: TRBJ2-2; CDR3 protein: CAWSFLGADGGELFF; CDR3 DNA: TGTGCCTGGAGTTTTTTAGGGGCGGATGGCGGGGAGCTGTTTTTT
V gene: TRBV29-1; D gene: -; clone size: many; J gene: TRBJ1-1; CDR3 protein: CSVGRGDTEAFF; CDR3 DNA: TGCAGCGTGGGGAGGGGGGATACTGAAGCTTTCTTT
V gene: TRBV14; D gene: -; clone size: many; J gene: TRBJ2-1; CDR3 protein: CASSQELEGKQFF; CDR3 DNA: TGTGCCAGCAGCCAAGAACTCGAAGGGAAGCAGTTCTTC
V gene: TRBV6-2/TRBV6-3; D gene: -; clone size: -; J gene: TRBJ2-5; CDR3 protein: CASSYGQPRVRETQYF; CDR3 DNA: TGTGCCAGCAGCTACGGGCAGCCGAGGGTCCGAGAGACCCAGTACTTC
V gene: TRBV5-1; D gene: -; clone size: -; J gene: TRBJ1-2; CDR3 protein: CASSSIRNYGYTF; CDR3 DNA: TGCGCCAGCAGCTCGATTCGGAACTATGGCTACACCTTC
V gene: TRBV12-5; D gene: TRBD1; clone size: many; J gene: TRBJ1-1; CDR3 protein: CASGLQGAAEAFF; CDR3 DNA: TGTGCTAGTGGTTTGCAGGGGGCGGCTGAAGCTTTCTTT
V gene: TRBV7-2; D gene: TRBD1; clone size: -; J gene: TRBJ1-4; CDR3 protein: CASSPPLTGAKGKLFF; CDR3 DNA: TGTGCCAGCAGCCCCCCCTTGACAGGGGCGAAGGGAAAACTGTTTTTT
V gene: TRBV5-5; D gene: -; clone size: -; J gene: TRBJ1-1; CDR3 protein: CASSLALNTEAFF; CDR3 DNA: TGTGCCAGCAGCTTGGCTCTGAACACTGAAGCTTTCTTT
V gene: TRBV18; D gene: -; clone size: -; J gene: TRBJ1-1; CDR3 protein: CASSSGTVTEAFF; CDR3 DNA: TGTGCCAGCTCATCAGGGACGGTTACGGAAGCTTTCTTT
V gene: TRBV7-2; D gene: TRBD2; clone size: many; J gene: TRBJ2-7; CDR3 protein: CASSRGTSGFPSSYEQYF; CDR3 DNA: TGTGCCAGCAGCCGCGGGACTAGCGGTTTTCCTAGCTCCTACGAGCAGTACTTC
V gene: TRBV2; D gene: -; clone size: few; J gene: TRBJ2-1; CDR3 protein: CASSPRLGYNEQFF; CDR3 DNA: TGTGCCAGCAGCCCCAGGTTGGGGTACAATGAGCAGTTCTTC
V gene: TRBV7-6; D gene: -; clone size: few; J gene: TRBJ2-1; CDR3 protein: CASSQGPHRVPQNEQFF; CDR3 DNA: TGTGCCAGCAGCCAGGGACCACACAGGGTCCCGCAGAATGAGCAGTTCTTC
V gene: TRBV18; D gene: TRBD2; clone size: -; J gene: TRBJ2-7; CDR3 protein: CASSPGLAGSLYEQYF; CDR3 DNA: TGTGCCAGCTCACCGGGACTAGCGGGATCCCTCTACGAGCAGTACTTC
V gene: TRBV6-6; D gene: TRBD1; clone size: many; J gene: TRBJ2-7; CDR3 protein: CASSYGTGGGGEQYF; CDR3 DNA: TGTGCCAGCAGTTACGGGACAGGGGGCGGGGGCGAGCAGTACTTC
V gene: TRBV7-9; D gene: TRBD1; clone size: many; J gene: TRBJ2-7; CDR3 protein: CASSLSTGGFSYEQYF; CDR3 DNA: TGTGCCAGCAGCCTATCGACAGGGGGCTTCTCCTACGAGCAGTACTTC
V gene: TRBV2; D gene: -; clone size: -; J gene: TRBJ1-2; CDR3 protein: CASPTETGGYGYTF; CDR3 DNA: TGTGCCAGCCCGACAGAAACTGGGGGATATGGCTACACCTTC
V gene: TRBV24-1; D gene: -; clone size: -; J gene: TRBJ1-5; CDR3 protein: CATSRKDQPQHF; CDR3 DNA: TGTGCCACCAGTCGTAAGGATCAGCCCCAGCATTTT
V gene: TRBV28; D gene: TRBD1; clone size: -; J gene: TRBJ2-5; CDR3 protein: CASSSGQEETQYF; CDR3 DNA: TGTGCCAGCAGCTCAGGACAGGAAGAGACCCAGTACTTC
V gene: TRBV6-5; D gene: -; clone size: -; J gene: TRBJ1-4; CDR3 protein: CASSYITGANEKLFF; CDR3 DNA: TGTGCCAGCAGTTACATCACCGGGGCTAATGAAAAACTGTTTTTT
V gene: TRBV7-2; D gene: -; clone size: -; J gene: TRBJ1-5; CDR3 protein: CASSNNGLQPQHF; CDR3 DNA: TGTGCCAGCAGCAACAATGGACTACAGCCCCAGCATTTT
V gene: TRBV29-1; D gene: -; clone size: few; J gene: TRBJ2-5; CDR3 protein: CSVDPEETQYF; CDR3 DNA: TGCAGCGTTGATCCCGAGGAGACCCAGTACTTC
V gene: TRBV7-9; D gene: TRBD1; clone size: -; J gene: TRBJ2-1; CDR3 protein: CASSRGQFIYNEQFF; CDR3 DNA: TGTGCCAGCAGCCGGGGACAGTTCATATACAATGAGCAGTTCTTC
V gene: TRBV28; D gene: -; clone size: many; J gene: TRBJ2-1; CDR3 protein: CASSSDTDPTHHWEQFF; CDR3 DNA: TGTGCCAGCAGTTCGGATACGGACCCAACTCACCATTGGGAGCAGTTCTTC
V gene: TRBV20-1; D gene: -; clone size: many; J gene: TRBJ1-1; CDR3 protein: CSARASMNTEAFF; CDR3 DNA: TGCAGTGCTAGAGCCAGCATGAACACTGAAGCTTTCTTT